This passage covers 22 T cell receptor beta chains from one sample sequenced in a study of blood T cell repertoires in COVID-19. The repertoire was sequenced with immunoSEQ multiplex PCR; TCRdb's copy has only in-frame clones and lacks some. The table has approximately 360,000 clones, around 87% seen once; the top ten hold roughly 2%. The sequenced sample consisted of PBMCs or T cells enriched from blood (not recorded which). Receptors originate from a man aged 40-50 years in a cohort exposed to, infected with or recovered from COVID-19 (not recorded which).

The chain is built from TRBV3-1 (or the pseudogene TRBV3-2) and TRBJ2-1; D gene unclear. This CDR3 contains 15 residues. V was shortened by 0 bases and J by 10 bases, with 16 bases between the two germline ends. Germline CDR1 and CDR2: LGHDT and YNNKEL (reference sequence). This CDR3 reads CASSQEMGSPMEQFF. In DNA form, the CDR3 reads TGTGCCAGCAGCCAAGAAATGGGCAGCCCGATGGAGCAGTTCTTC.

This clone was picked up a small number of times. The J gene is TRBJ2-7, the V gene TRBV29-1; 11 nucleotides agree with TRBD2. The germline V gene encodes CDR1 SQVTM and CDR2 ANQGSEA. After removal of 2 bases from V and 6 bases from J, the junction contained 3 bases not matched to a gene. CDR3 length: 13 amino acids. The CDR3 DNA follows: TGCAGCGTTGAATTCCTAGCGGGAGGCGAGCAGTACTTC. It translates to CSVEFLAGGEQYF.

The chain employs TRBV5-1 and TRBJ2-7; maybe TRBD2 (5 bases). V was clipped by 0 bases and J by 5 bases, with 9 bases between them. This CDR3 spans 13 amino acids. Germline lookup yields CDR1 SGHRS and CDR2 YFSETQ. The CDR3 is CASSLARGNEQYF. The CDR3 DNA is TGCGCCAGCAGCTTGGCTCGGGGAAACGAGCAGTACTTC.

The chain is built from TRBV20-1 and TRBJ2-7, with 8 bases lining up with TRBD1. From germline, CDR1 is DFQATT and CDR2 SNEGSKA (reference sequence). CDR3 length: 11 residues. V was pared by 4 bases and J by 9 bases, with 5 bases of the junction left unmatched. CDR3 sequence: CSAIPTGVQYF. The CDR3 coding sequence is TGCAGTGCTATCCCGACAGGGGTGCAGTACTTC.

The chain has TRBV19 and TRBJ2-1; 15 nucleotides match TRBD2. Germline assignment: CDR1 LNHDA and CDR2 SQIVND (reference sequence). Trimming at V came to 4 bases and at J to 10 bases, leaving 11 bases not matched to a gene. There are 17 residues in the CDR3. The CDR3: CASSNTVGLAGGREQFF. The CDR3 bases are TGTGCCAGTAGTAATACAGTGGGACTAGCGGGAGGTAGGGAGCAGTTCTTC.

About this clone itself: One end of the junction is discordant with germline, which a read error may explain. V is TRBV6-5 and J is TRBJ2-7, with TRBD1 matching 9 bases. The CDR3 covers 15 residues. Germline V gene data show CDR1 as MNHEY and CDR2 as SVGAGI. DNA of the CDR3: TGTGCCAGCAGTGACTCCGGGACAGGGACCTACGAGCAGTACTTC. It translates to CASSDSGTGTYEQYF.

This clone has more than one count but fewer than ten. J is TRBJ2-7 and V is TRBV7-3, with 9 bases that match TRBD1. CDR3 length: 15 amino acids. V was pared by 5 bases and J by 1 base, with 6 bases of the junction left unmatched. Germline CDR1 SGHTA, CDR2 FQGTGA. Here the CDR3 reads CASSLTGTGSYEQYF. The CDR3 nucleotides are TGTGCCAGCAGCCTGACCGGGACAGGGTCCTACGAGCAGTACTTC.

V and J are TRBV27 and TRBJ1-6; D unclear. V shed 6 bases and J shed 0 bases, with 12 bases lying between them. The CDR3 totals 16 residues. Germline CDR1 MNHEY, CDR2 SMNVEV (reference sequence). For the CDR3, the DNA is TGTGCCAGCAGCTTGACAATTAGCTCCTATAATTCACCCCTCCACTTT. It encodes CASSLTISSYNSPLHF.

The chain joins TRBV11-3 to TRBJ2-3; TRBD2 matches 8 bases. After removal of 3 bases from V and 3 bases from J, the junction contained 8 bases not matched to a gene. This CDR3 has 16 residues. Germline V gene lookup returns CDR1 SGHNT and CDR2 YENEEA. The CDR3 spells CASSFSGNSPTDTQYF. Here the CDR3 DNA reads TGTGCCAGCAGCTTTAGCGGGAACTCCCCTACAGATACGCAGTATTTT. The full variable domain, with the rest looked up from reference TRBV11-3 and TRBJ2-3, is EAGVVQSPRYKIIEKKQPVAFWCNPISGHNTLYWYLQNLGQGPELLIRYENEEAVDDSQLPKDRFSAERLKGVDSTLKIQPAELGDSAVYLCASSFSGNSPTDTQYFGPGTRLTVL.

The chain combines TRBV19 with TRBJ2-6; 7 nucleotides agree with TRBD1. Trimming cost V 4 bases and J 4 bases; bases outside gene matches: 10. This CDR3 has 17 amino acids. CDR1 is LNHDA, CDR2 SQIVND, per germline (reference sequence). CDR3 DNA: TGTGCCAGTAGTACCAAGGACAGGCCCGCCGGGGCCAACGTCCTGACTTTC. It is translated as CASSTKDRPAGANVLTF.

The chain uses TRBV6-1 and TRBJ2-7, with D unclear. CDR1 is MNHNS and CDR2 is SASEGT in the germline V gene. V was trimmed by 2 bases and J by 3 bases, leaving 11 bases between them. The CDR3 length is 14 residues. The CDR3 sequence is CASSESNTVYEQYF. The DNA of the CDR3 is TGTGCCAGCAGTGAATCTAATACTGTCTACGAGCAGTACTTC.

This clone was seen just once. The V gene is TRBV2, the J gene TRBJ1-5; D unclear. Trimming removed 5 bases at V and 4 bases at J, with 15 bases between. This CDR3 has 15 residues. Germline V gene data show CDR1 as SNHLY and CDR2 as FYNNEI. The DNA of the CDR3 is TGTGCCAGCAGTTTTTCCACAGAACGTAATCAGCCCCAGCATTTT. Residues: CASSFSTERNQPQHF.

DNA for the CDR3: TGTGCCAGCAGTGAACTAGGGGCTTCCAATCAGCCCCAGCATTTT. This codes for CASSELGASNQPQHF. The rearrangement joins TRBV6-1 to TRBJ1-5; D might be TRBD1 (5 bases). Germline loops: CDR1 MNHNS, CDR2 SASEGT. The CDR3 spans 15 residues. Trimming shortened V by 2 bases and J by 3 bases, and 11 bases separated the two germline ends.

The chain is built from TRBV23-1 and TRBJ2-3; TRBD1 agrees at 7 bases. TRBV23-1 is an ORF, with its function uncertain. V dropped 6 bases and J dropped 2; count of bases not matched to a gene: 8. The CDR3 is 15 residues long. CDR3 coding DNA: TGCGCCAGCAGCCCGGACAGGACCTACACAGATACGCAGTATTTT. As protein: CASSPDRTYTDTQYF.

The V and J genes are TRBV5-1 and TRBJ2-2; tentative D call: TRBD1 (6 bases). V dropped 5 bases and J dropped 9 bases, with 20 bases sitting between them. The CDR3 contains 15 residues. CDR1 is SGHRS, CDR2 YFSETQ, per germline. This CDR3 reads CASSSADSVGRELFF. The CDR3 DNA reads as TGCGCCAGCAGTTCCGCGGACAGCGTGGGTCGGGAGCTGTTTTTT.

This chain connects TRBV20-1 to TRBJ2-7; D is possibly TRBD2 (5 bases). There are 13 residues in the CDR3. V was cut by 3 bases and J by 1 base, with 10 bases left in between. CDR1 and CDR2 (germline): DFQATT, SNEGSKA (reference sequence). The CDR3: CSASPGRSYEQYF. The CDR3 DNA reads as TGCAGTGCTAGTCCGGGAAGGTCCTACGAGCAGTACTTC.

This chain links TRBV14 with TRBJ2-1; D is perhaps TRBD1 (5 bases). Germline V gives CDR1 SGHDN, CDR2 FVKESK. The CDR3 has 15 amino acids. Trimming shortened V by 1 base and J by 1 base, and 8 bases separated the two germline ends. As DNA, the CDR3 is TGTGCCAGCAGCCAAGCACGACAGTCCTACAATGAGCAGTTCTTC. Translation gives CASSQARQSYNEQFF. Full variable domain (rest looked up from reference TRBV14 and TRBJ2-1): EAGVTQFPSHSVIEKGQTVTLRCDPISGHDNLYWYRRVMGKEIKFLLHFVKESKQDESGMPNNRFLAERTGGTYSTLKVQPAELEDSGVYFCASSQARQSYNEQFFGPGTRLTVL.

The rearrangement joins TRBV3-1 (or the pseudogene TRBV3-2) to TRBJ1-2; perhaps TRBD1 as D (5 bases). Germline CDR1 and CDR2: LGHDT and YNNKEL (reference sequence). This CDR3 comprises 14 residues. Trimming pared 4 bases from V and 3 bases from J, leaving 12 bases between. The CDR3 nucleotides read TGTGCCAGCAGCCCAGGGTGGGGGGACTATGGCTACACCTTC. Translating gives CASSPGWGDYGYTF.

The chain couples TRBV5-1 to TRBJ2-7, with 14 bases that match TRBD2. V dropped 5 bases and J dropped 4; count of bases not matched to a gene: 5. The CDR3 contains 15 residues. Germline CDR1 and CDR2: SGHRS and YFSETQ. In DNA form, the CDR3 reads TGCGCCAGCAGGGAGGGGACTAGCGGGAGATACGAGCAGTACTTC. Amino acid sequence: CASREGTSGRYEQYF.

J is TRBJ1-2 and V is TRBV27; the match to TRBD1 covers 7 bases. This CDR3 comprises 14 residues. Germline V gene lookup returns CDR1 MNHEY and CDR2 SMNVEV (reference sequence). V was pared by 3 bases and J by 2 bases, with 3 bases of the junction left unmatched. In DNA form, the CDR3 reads TGTGCCAGCAGTTTCGGACAGGACAACTATGGCTACACCTTC. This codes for CASSFGQDNYGYTF.

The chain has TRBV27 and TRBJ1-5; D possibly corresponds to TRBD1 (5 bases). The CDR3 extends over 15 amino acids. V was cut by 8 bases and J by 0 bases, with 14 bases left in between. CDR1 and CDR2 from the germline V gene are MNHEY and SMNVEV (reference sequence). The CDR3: CASSVRGYSNQPQHF. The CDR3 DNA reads TGTGCCAGCTCCGTTCGGGGGTATAGCAATCAGCCCCAGCATTTT.

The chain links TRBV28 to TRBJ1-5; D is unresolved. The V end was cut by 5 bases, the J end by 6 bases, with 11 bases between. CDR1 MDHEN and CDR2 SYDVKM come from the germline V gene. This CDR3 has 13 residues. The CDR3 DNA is TGTGCCAGCAGTCCCCTCGAGGGTCAGCCCCAGCATTTT. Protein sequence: CASSPLEGQPQHF.